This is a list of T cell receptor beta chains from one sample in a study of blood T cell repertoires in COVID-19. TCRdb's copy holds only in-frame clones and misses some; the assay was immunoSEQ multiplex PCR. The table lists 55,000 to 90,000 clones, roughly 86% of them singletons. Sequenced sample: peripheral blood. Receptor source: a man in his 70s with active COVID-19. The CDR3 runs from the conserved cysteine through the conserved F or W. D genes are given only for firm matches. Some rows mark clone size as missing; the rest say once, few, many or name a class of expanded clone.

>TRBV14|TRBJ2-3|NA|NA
TGTGCCAGCAGCCCCAGGCGGGACAGACGCACAGATACGCAGTATTTT
CASSPRRDRRTDTQYF
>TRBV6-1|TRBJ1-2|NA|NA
TGTGCCAGCAGTGGAAGCCATGGACAGAGCCCTAACTATGGCTACACCTTC
CASSGSHGQSPNYGYTF
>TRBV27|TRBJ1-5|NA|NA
TGTGCCAGCAGCCCCCGGAGGGGCAATCAGCCCCAGCATTTT
CASSPRRGNQPQHF
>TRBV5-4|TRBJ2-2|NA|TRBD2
TGTGCCAGCAGCTTGGTGGTCCAGCGGGGGGCCGGGGAGCTGTTTTTT
CASSLVVQRGAGELFF
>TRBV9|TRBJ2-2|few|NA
TGTGCCAGCAGCGTAGGGGGCGCAACGAACACCGGGGAGCTGTTTTTT
CASSVGGATNTGELFF
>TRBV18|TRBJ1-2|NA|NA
TGTGCCAGCTCACCATCAGGTCTCAGCTATGGCTACACCTTC
CASSPSGLSYGYTF
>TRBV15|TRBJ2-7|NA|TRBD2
TGTGCCACCAGCAGAGGGGGGGGGAGTGCCTACGAGCAGTACTTC
CATSRGGGSAYEQYF
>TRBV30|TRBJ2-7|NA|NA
TGTGCCTCCGCGGCCGAAGTTATCCACGAGCAGTACTTC
CASAAEVIHEQYF
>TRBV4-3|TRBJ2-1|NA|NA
TGCGCCAGCAGCCAAGATGGGGGGAGGAAATGGGGCTACAATGAGCAGTTCTTC
CASSQDGGRKWGYNEQFF
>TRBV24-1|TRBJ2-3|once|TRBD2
TGTGCCACCAGTGATTCGCCCCCGGGGGGGCGGGATACGCAGTATTTT
CATSDSPPGGRDTQYF
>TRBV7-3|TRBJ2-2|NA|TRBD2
TGTGCCAGCAGCTCCCGACTAGCCGCCGGGGAGCTGTTTTTT
CASSSRLAAGELFF
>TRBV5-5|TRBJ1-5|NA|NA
TGTGCCAGCAGCATGGCCGGGGGCAATCAGCCCCAGCATTTT
CASSMAGGNQPQHF